This TCR beta chain was found in a study of early T cells in non-severe SARS-CoV-2 infection. Study-level background: Sequenced material consisted of bulk RNA (from unsorted whole blood), and chains were unpaired. Study outcomes and limitations: VDJdb-based matching was biased toward anti-spike CD8 responses and missed private and CD4 specificities.

The CDR3 spans 14 residues. Germline V gene data show CDR1 as SGHAT and CDR2 as FQDESV (reference sequence). The V end lost 3 bases, the J end lost 7 bases, and 12 bases lay between the germline ends. This clonotype was counted ten times or more. What it binds is not known. Unique molecular identifiers were added to individual cDNA molecules. TCRdb reprocessed the 5' RACE reads with MiXCR, giving one entry per CDR3 protein. The repertoire has roughly 63,000 distinct CDR3 sequences, 9.5% to 15% of them found once; the top ten carry 0.95% to 1.5%. The V call is TRBV11-1, the J call TRBJ2-2, with D unclear. The receptor comes from an adult who was a healthcare worker with PCR-confirmed SARS-CoV-2 infection or an uninfected control (not recorded which). The donor label of this sample is uncertain. Sequenced material: whole blood, taken at baseline. The CDR3 DNA is TGTGCCAGCAGCTTGGGATGGCGCGGCGGGGAGCTGTTTTTT. It codes for CASSLGWRGGELFF.